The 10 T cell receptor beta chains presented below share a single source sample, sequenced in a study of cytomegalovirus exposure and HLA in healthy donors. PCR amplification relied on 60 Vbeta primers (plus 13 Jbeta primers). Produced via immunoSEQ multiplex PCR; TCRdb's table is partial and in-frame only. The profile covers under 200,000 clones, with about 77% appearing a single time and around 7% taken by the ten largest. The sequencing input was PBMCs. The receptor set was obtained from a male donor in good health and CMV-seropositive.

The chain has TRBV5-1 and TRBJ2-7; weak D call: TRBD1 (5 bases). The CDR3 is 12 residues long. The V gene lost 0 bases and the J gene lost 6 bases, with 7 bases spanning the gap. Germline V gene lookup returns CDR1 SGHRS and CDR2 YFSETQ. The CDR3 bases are TGCGCCAGCAGCTTGGTTAGGGGCGAGCAGTACTTC. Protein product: CASSLVRGEQYF.

CDR3 amino acids: CASRLERGAFTGELFF. The DNA of the CDR3 is TGTGCCAGCAGGCTTGAGCGGGGGGCTTTCACCGGGGAGCTGTTTTTT. V gene TRBV6-6 combines with J gene TRBJ2-2, with 9 bases fitting TRBD2. Looked up from germline, CDR1 is MNHNY and CDR2 is SVGAGI (reference sequence). V shed 6 bases, J shed 4 bases, and the junction held 9 bases outside the gene matches. This CDR3 contains 16 residues.

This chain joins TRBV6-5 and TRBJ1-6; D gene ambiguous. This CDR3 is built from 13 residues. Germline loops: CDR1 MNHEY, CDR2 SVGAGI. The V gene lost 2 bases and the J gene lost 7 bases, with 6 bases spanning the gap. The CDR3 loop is CASSYERNSPLHF. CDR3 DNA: TGTGCCAGCAGTTACGAGAGAAATTCACCCCTCCACTTT.

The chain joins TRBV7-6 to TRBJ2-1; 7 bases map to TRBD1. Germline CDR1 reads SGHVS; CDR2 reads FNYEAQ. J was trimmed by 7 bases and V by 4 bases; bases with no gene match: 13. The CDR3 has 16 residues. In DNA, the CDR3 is TGTGCCAGCAGCTCTACGGACAGGCCCGGGGAAAATGAGCAGTTCTTC. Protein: CASSSTDRPGENEQFF.

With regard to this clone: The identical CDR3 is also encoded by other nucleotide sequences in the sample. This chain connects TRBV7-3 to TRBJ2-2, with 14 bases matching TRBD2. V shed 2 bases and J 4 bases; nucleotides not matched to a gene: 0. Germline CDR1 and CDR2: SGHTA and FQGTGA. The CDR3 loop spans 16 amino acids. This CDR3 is CASSLGLAGGTGELFF. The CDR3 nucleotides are TGTGCCAGCAGCTTAGGACTAGCGGGGGGCACCGGGGAGCTGTTTTTT.

CDR3 region: CAWRMERNSYNEQFF. CDR3 nucleotide sequence: TGTGCCTGGAGAATGGAGAGGAACTCCTACAATGAGCAGTTCTTC. The chain couples TRBV30 to TRBJ2-1; D is unclear. V lost 3 bases, J lost 0 bases, and 12 bases lay in between. The CDR3 runs to 15 residues. Germline V gives CDR1 GTSNPN, CDR2 SVGIG (reference sequence).

This CDR3 reads CASSPGQGEQGTF. The DNA for the CDR3 is TGTGCCAGTAGTCCGGGACAGGGGGAGCAGGGCACCTTC. This chain joins TRBV19 and TRBJ1-2; TRBD1 matches at 11 bases. The germline gives CDR1 LNHDA, CDR2 SQIVND (reference sequence). The length of the CDR3 is 13 residues. V shed 5 bases and J 13 bases; nucleotides not matched to a gene: 9.

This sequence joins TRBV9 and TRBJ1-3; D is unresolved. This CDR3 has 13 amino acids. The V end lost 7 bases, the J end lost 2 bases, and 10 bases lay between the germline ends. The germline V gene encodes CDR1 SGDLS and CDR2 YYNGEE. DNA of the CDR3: TGTGCCAGCGGAGAACGGGCTGGAAACACCATATATTTT. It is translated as CASGERAGNTIYF.

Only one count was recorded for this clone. The CDR3 bases are TGCGCCAGCAGCTCGGGACACCTTAGCACCGGGGAGCTGTTTTTT. Its translation is CASSSGHLSTGELFF. The rearrangement joins TRBV5-1 to TRBJ2-2; D is possibly TRBD1 (6 bases). V lost 3 bases, J lost 4 bases, and 13 bases lay in between. This CDR3 has 15 amino acids. Germline CDR1 SGHRS, CDR2 YFSETQ.

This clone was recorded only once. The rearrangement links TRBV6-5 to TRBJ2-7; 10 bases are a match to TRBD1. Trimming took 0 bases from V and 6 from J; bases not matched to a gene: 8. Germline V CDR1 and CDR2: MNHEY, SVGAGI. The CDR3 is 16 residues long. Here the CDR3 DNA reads TGTGCCAGCAGTTACTCGAGGACAGGGGGGAGTAGCGAGCAGTACTTC. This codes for CASSYSRTGGSSEQYF.